This TCR beta chain was sequenced in a study of cytomegalovirus exposure and HLA in healthy donors. Across the whole study: The approximately 100 million unique TCR beta sequences, from around 200 million T cells, were found by an earlier analysis. Overall study results and limits: In an earlier analysis, most TCR beta V segments were productive about 87% or about 30% of the time. Later analysis suggested most CMV-associated TCR beta chains were HLA-restricted.

With regard to this clone: Its antigen is unknown.

Primers: 60 Vbeta forward and 13 Jbeta reverse. Assay used: immunoSEQ multiplex PCR; TCRdb lists only in-frame clones, some missing. The data contain about 170,000 clones, around 85% of them seen just once; the ten biggest clones take up 1%. Germline-derived CDR1 and CDR2 are SEHNR and FQNEAQ (reference sequence). This CDR3 comprises 14 residues. V was clipped by 1 base and J by 3 bases, with 9 bases between them. This sequence was found in a boy younger than 10 in good health and CMV-seronegative. Sequencing was performed on PBMCs. The chain links TRBV7-9 to TRBJ1-1; D gene unclear. CDR3 coding DNA: TGTGCCAGCAGCTTAGGTCGGGATTACACTGAAGCTTTCTTT. Protein product: CASSLGRDYTEAFF.